The 26 T cell receptor beta chains below all came from one sample that was sequenced in a study of T-cell reconstitution after alpha-beta-depleted transplantation in children (dated by TCRdb to 2015 to 2016). Reading the label with the study, this specimen's treatment or condition is: allogeneic hematopoietic cell transplantation with graft depleted of TCRalphabeta T cells and CD19 B cells. Libraries were made using PCR. TCRdb records Illumina HiSeq 2500 as the sequencer. TCR libraries were prepared with molecular barcoding, using unique molecular identifiers to normalize TCRbeta repertoire quantification. TCRdb reran the public reads through fastp at Q25 and MiXCR, keeping productive beta chains. For every CDR3 protein sequence, its rows merge into one entry that carries the most common genes and DNA. This sample has 120,000 to 150,000 distinct CDR3 sequences in its table, and 8% to 10% of those were observed once. The ten largest clones add up to about a sixth of the sample.

The starting material was PBMCs, mostly from graft donor cells, obtained 180 days after TCRalphabeta/CD19-depleted stem cell transplant. The receptors derive from a female patient aged 2-10 years who had a stem cell transplant for congenital amegakaryocytic thrombocytopenia, so the T cells may come from the graft donor.

This rearrangement joins TRBV5-5 to TRBJ2-1; D gene unclear. The CDR3 is made up of 14 amino acids. V was pared by 4 bases and J by 8 bases, with 16 bases between. Looked up from germline, CDR1 is SGHKS and CDR2 is YYEKEE (reference sequence). The CDR3 sequence is CASSVGPNLDEQFF. For the CDR3, the DNA is TGTGCCAGCAGCGTCGGGCCCAACCTCGATGAGCAGTTCTTC. The complete variable domain, with remaining parts taken from reference TRBV5-5 and TRBJ2-1, reads DAGVTQSPTHLIKTRGQQVTLRCSPISGHKSVSWYQQVLGQGPQFIFQYYEKEERGRGNFPDRFSARQFPNYSSELNVNALLLGDSALYLCASSVGPNLDEQFFGPGTRLTVL.

In this sample, this clonotype turned up a few times. The rearrangement uses TRBV24-1 and TRBJ2-3; D uncertain. From germline, CDR1 is KGHDR and CDR2 SFDVKD. The CDR3 extends over 13 amino acids. Deletions cut 4 bases from V and 5 bases from J, with 9 bases between. CDR3 in amino acids: CATSDPIGDTQYF. The CDR3 coding sequence is TGTGCCACCAGTGACCCGATTGGAGATACGCAGTATTTT.

The rearrangement joins TRBV5-1 to TRBJ2-5, with D unresolved. CDR1 is SGHRS and CDR2 is YFSETQ in the germline V gene. Deletions cut 0 bases from V and 7 bases from J, with 16 bases between. The CDR3 sequence is 15 residues long. Written as DNA, the CDR3 is TGCGCCAGCAGCTTGGTGGTGATATCATTGGGGACCCAGTACTTC. It is translated as CASSLVVISLGTQYF.

The chain combines TRBV11-1 with TRBJ1-1, with 7 bases aligning to TRBD1. The CDR3 consists of 18 residues. V shed 5 bases and J 4 bases; nucleotides not matched to a gene: 19. Germline lookup yields CDR1 SGHAT and CDR2 FQDESV (reference sequence). DNA for the CDR3: TGTGCCAGCAGCCTACCAGGTGGGACAGCCCACGGTGGCACTGAAGCTTTCTTT. It specifies CASSLPGGTAHGGTEAFF. Drawing the rest from reference TRBV11-1 and TRBJ1-1, the complete variable domain is EAEVAQSPRYKITEKSQAVAFWCDPISGHATLYWYRQILGQGPELLVQFQDESVVDDSQLPKDRFSAERLKGVDSTLKIQPAELGDSAMYLCASSLPGGTAHGGTEAFFGQGTRLTVV.

As for this clonotype: A much bigger clone sits one base away, suggesting this may be a read error. This sequence joins TRBV3-1 and TRBJ2-7; unclear D gene. CDR1 is LGHDT, CDR2 YNNKEL, per germline (reference sequence). V was clipped by 8 bases and J by 0 bases, with 17 bases between them. The CDR3 runs to 15 residues. The CDR3 coding sequence is TGTGCCAGCTGCCGCGGCCAGGATAGCTCCTACGAGCAGTACTTC. Its protein product is CASCRGQDSSYEQYF.

This clonotype was detected many times. The chain recombines TRBV5-1 with TRBJ1-1, with TRBD1 matching over 7 bases. This CDR3 region has 14 residues. V shed 1 base, J shed 3 bases, and the junction held 3 bases outside the gene matches. CDR1 SGHRS and CDR2 YFSETQ come from the germline V gene. The DNA of the CDR3 is TGCGCCAGCAGCTTGTCAACAGGGGACACTGAAGCTTTCTTT. It encodes CASSLSTGDTEAFF.

This clonotype has ten or more counts. The V gene is TRBV28, the J gene TRBJ1-5; D unresolved. Trimming took off 7 bases at V and 7 bases at J, with 14 bases between the two ends. In germline, CDR1 is MDHEN, CDR2 SYDVKM. The CDR3 is made up of 13 amino acids. The CDR3: CASTNPLGQPQHF. DNA of the CDR3: TGTGCCAGCACAAACCCCCTGGGGCAGCCCCAGCATTTT.

This clonotype was counted ten times or more. J is TRBJ2-3 and V is TRBV12-3 or TRBV12-4; no firm D call. V lost 6 bases and J 1 base, leaving 8 bases between the germline ends. There are 13 residues in the CDR3. CDR3: CASRRRGTDTQYF. The CDR3 DNA reads TGTGCCAGCAGGCGTAGAGGCACAGATACGCAGTATTTT.

The sample holds many counts of this clonotype. The chain carries TRBV6-5 and TRBJ2-1; D unclear. CDR1 is MNHEY, CDR2 SVGAGI, per germline. The CDR3 loop spans 14 amino acids. V shed 1 base and J shed 1 base, with 5 bases lying between them. The CDR3 nucleotides read TGTGCCAGCAGTTACTTAGGGTCCTACAATGAGCAGTTCTTC. The encoded protein is CASSYLGSYNEQFF.

The chain uses TRBV6-4 and TRBJ2-1; 12 bases agree with TRBD2. J lost 8 bases, V lost 6 bases, and 5 bases had no gene match. The CDR3 loop spans 14 amino acids. Germline-derived CDR1 and CDR2 are MRHNA and SNTAGT. The CDR3 reads CASRRLAGEYEQFF. CDR3 in DNA: TGTGCCAGCAGGCGACTAGCGGGAGAGTATGAGCAGTTCTTC.

At least ten counts were recorded for this clonotype. The genes are TRBV29-1 and TRBJ2-7; maybe TRBD2 (6 bases). Deletions cut 5 bases from V and 6 bases from J, with 17 bases between. CDR3 length equals 13 residues. Germline assignment: CDR1 SQVTM and CDR2 ANQGSEA. The CDR3 sequence is CSVRGLAPPEQYF. CDR3 coding DNA: TGCAGCGTTAGAGGCCTAGCGCCACCCGAGCAGTACTTC.

This clonotype was counted only a few times. CDR3 nucleotides: TGTGCCAGTAGTACTCCGGGAGATACGCAGTATTTT. This encodes CASSTPGDTQYF. The chain links TRBV19 to TRBJ2-3; D not certain. Germline V gives CDR1 LNHDA, CDR2 SQIVND (reference sequence). CDR3 length: 12 amino acids. V was pared by 4 bases and J by 5 bases, with 7 bases between.

This clonotype was counted many times. The chain has TRBV27 and TRBJ2-7; unclear D gene. The germline gives CDR1 MNHEY, CDR2 SMNVEV (reference sequence). V was pared by 6 bases and J by 2 bases, with 20 bases between. This CDR3 has 16 residues. CDR3 nucleotide sequence: TGTGCCAGCAGACTCCGGGCCGCTAAAGGACCCTACGAGCAGTACTTC. This encodes CASRLRAAKGPYEQYF.

This clonotype has ten or more counts. The chain carries TRBV20-1 and TRBJ2-7; D is unresolved. The CDR3 covers 13 residues. CDR1 is DFQATT, CDR2 SNEGSKA, per germline (reference sequence). With 2 bases removed from V and 0 bases from J, the gap between germline ends came to 8 bases. DNA of the CDR3: TGCAGTGCTAGAAGGACGGTCTCCTACGAGCAGTACTTC. Translating it yields CSARRTVSYEQYF.

The CDR3 sequence: CSARVLPGTSRRGNQETQYF. As DNA, the CDR3 is TGCAGTGCTAGAGTTTTGCCCGGGACTAGCCGTCGAGGAAACCAAGAGACCCAGTACTTC. The genes are TRBV20-1 and TRBJ2-5; the match to TRBD2 covers 9 bases. This CDR3 spans 20 amino acids. Germline V lookup: CDR1 DFQATT, CDR2 SNEGSKA (reference sequence). V was pared by 1 base and J by 0 bases, with 18 bases of the junction left unmatched.

The V call is TRBV12-3 or TRBV12-4, the J call TRBJ2-1; no reliable D call. V dropped 6 bases and J dropped 15 bases, with 15 bases sitting between them. This CDR3 contains 11 residues. The CDR3 sequence is CASSPGKSGFF. As DNA, the CDR3 is TGTGCCAGCAGCCCTGGGAAGTCAGGGTTCTTC.

In this sample, this clonotype turned up a few times. The CDR3 here is CASSRDTSRTFF. CDR3 coding DNA: TGTGCCAGCAGCCGGGACACATCCCGAACTTTCTTT. The chain employs TRBV27 and TRBJ1-1, with D possibly matching TRBD1 (6 bases). The ends were cut back, 6 bases at V and 12 bases at J, with 17 bases in the middle. This CDR3 is 12 amino acids long. The germline V gene encodes CDR1 MNHEY and CDR2 SMNVEV (reference sequence).

Concerning this clonotype itself: A much more abundant neighbour one base away suggests this may be a read error. The chain joins TRBV27 to TRBJ2-4; D may be TRBD2 (6 bases). Germline CDR1 reads MNHEY; CDR2 reads SMNVEV (reference sequence). This CDR3 region has 14 residues. CDR3 protein: CASQEGPLGNSQYF. CDR3 sequence (DNA): TGTGCCAGCCAGGAGGGACCCCTGGGTAACAGTCAGTACTTC.

This clonotype was seen only a few times. The chain links TRBV6-5 to TRBJ2-7, with D possibly called TRBD1 or TRBD2 (5 bases each). V was trimmed by 9 bases and J by 3 bases, leaving 9 bases between them. The CDR3 consists of 11 residues. Per germline, CDR1 MNHEY and CDR2 SVGAGI. The CDR3 sequence is CASRDGYEQYF. The CDR3 coding sequence is TGTGCCAGTAGGGACGGCTACGAGCAGTACTTC.

This clonotype was seen many times. Written as DNA, the CDR3 is TGCGCCAGCAGCCAAGACCTAGATAGTGGGTATCGGTACGAGCAGTACTTC. This codes for CASSQDLDSGYRYEQYF. The gene calls are TRBV4-1 and TRBJ2-7; D is unclear. Germline CDR1 MGHRA, CDR2 YSYEKL. This CDR3 has 17 amino acids. V lost 0 bases and J lost 4, with 19 bases in between.

This clonotype turned up a few times. The chain links TRBV28 to TRBJ1-5; no clear D gene. V lost 2 bases and J 4 bases, leaving 12 bases between the germline ends. The germline V gene has CDR1 MDHEN and CDR2 SYDVKM. The CDR3 loop spans 15 amino acids. The CDR3 here is CASSLNISFNQPQHF. The CDR3 DNA follows: TGTGCCAGCAGTTTAAACATTTCGTTTAATCAGCCCCAGCATTTT.

This clonotype was seen only a few times. This chain uses TRBV18 with TRBJ2-7; D not resolved. CDR1 is KGHSH, CDR2 LQKENI, per germline. There are 14 residues in the CDR3. V was clipped by 0 bases and J by 2 bases, with 8 bases between them. The CDR3 DNA reads TGTGCCAGCTCACCACCGTTTCAGCCCTACGAGCAGTACTTC. It specifies CASSPPFQPYEQYF.

As concerns this clonotype: Since a much larger clone is just one base distant, this may be a read error. J is TRBJ2-7 and V is TRBV20-1; possibly TRBD1 or TRBD2 for D (6 bases each). The CDR3 totals 14 residues. The V gene lost 3 bases and the J gene lost 4 bases, with 16 bases spanning the gap. From germline, CDR1 is DFQATT and CDR2 SNEGSKA (reference sequence). In nucleotides, the CDR3 is TGCAGTGCTAGTCCGCACAGGGACTTTTACGAGCAGTACTTC. This gives the protein CSASPHRDFYEQYF.

The V gene is TRBV5-1, the J gene TRBJ1-3, with 7 bases lining up with TRBD1. Per the germline V gene, CDR1 is SGHRS and CDR2 is YFSETQ. V was clipped by 3 bases and J by 0 bases; unmatched bases: 6. The CDR3 contains 16 residues. Here the CDR3 reads CASSWKGQDSGNTIYF. The CDR3 bases are TGCGCCAGCAGCTGGAAAGGACAGGACTCTGGAAACACCATATATTTT.

The sample holds a few counts of this clonotype. The V gene is TRBV12-3 or TRBV12-4, the J gene TRBJ2-3; possible D gene TRBD1, 6 bases. This CDR3 contains 16 residues. Trimming shortened V by 3 bases and J by 2 bases, and 15 bases separated the two germline ends. In DNA, the CDR3 is TGTGCCAGCAGTTTTTTTGCTGCAGGGGACACAGATACGCAGTATTTT. This encodes CASSFFAAGDTDTQYF.

This clonotype was observed at least ten times. DNA for the CDR3: TGTGCCAGCAGCCAGAGGGGGAACACTGAAGCTTTCTTT. It translates to CASSQRGNTEAFF. V gene TRBV7-9 combines with J gene TRBJ1-1, with D maybe TRBD1 (5 bases). This CDR3 contains 13 residues. V dropped 5 bases and J dropped 1 base, with 8 bases sitting between them. Germline-derived CDR1 and CDR2 are SEHNR and FQNEAQ (reference sequence). The variable domain in full, with the rest retrieved from reference TRBV7-9 and TRBJ1-1, is DTGVSQNPRHKITKRGQNVTFRCDPISEHNRLYWYRQTLGQGPEFLTYFQNEAQLEKSRLLSDRFSAERPKGSFSTLEIQRTEQGDSAMYLCASSQRGNTEAFFGQGTRLTVV.